A single sample gave rise to the 23 T cell receptor beta chains below, sequenced in a study of vaccination effects on CD4 cells after COVID-19. Sequencing used immunoSEQ multiplex PCR; TCRdb keeps in-frame clones, though not all of them. The sample lists some 60,000 clones, less than 80% occurring once. No antigen has been identified for these receptors. An approximately ten-day culture period preceded the isolation of CD4+ T cells. Everyone in the study got two shots of either the BNT162b2 or mRNA-1273 vaccine. Sample: CD4+ T cells from PBMCs cultured without peptide, taken after COVID-19 vaccination. Receptors originate from a human donor who received a COVID-19 vaccine.

The chain combines TRBV28 with TRBJ1-3; D is possibly TRBD1 (6 bases). CDR3 length: 16 amino acids. Germline lookup yields CDR1 MDHEN and CDR2 SYDVKM. V dropped 7 bases and J dropped 0 bases, with 16 bases sitting between them. As DNA, the CDR3 is TGTGCCAGCACCGGAGGTGGACAGATCTCTGGAAACACCATATATTTT. Its protein product is CASTGGGQISGNTIYF.

This clone appeared a single time. The chain uses TRBV5-1 and TRBJ1-1; tentative D call: TRBD1 (5 bases). CDR3 length equals 15 residues. V shed 5 bases and J shed 0 bases, with 14 bases lying between them. Germline-derived CDR1 and CDR2 are SGHRS and YFSETQ. The CDR3, as DNA: TGCGCCAGCAGTTACGACAGACCCATGAACACTGAAGCTTTCTTT. Protein product: CASSYDRPMNTEAFF.

This chain uses TRBV5-8 with TRBJ2-3; perhaps D is TRBD1 or TRBD2 (5 bases each). Germline V gives CDR1 SGHTS, CDR2 YDEGEE. This CDR3 has 15 amino acids. Trimming took 4 bases from V and 1 from J, leaving 13 bases between them. CDR3 sequence: CASSPWDGGTDTQYF. The DNA for the CDR3 is TGTGCCAGCAGCCCGTGGGACGGGGGCACAGATACGCAGTATTTT.

The chain has TRBV9 and TRBJ1-3, with D unclear. There are 17 residues in the CDR3. In germline, CDR1 is SGDLS, CDR2 YYNGEE. V was cut by 0 bases and J by 4 bases, with 17 bases left in between. Here the CDR3 reads CASSVAGLEPGGNTIYF. CDR3 nucleotides: TGTGCCAGCAGCGTAGCAGGACTTGAGCCGGGAGGAAACACCATATATTTT.

The chain carries TRBV6-5 and TRBJ1-2, with a tentative D call TRBD1 (6 bases). The CDR3 length is 14 residues. Per germline, CDR1 MNHEY and CDR2 SVGAGI. Trimming stripped 2 bases from V and 7 bases from J, with 14 bases between. CDR3 in amino acids: CASSYPGGAGGYTF. The CDR3 coding sequence is TGTGCCAGCAGTTACCCGGGGGGCGCGGGTGGCTACACCTTC.

The V call is TRBV4-1, the J call TRBJ1-3; no reliable D call. The ends were cut back, 0 bases at V and 2 bases at J, with 11 bases in the middle. The CDR3 length is 16 residues. Germline CDR1 reads MGHRA; CDR2 reads YSYEKL. The CDR3, as DNA: TGCGCCAGCAGCCAAGACCCCGGAGCGGCTGGAAACACCATATATTTT. Residues: CASSQDPGAAGNTIYF.

This clone was detected only a few times. The gene calls are TRBV6-2 or TRBV6-3 and TRBJ1-5; no clear D gene. The CDR3 runs to 13 residues. Germline V CDR1 and CDR2: MNHEY, SVGEGT. With 7 bases removed from V and 3 bases from J, the gap between germline ends came to 10 bases. CDR3 in amino acids: CASTPGNNQPQHF. CDR3 in DNA: TGTGCCAGCACCCCAGGCAACAATCAGCCCCAGCATTTT.

The chain carries TRBV6-2 or TRBV6-3 and TRBJ2-7; D gene uncertain. V was clipped by 4 bases and J by 2 bases, with 12 bases between them. CDR1 MNHEY and CDR2 SVGEGT come from the germline V gene. CDR3 size: 14 residues. CDR3 nucleotide sequence: TGTGCCAGCAGTTTTAGGGTGGCCACCTACGAGCAGTACTTC. This encodes CASSFRVATYEQYF.

The chain couples TRBV5-4 to TRBJ2-1, with 9 positions matching TRBD2. The length of the CDR3 is 15 residues. V shed 4 bases, J shed 9 bases, and the junction held 11 bases outside the gene matches. Germline loops: CDR1 SGHNT, CDR2 YYREEE (reference sequence). CDR3 protein: CASSRRRGGTAEQFF. Here the CDR3 DNA reads TGTGCCAGCAGCCGTAGGCGGGGGGGAACCGCTGAGCAGTTCTTC. Full variable domain (missing parts from reference TRBV5-4 and TRBJ2-1): ETGVTQSPTHLIKTRGQQVTLRCSSQSGHNTVSWYQQALGQGPQFIFQYYREEENGRGNFPPRFSGLQFPNYSSELNVNALELDDSALYLCASSRRRGGTAEQFFGPGTRLTVL.

The CDR3 loop is CASSYSWNGNTIYF. The DNA for the CDR3 is TGTGCCAGCAGTTACTCTTGGAATGGAAACACCATATATTTT. J is TRBJ1-3 and V is TRBV6-5, with D hard to call. From germline, CDR1 is MNHEY and CDR2 SVGAGI. The CDR3 runs to 14 residues. Between the trimmed V and J ends, which lost 0 bases and 3 bases, there was a span of 6 bases.

The CDR3 region has the DNA TGTGCCAGTAGTTTCCAGGGGTCACACAATGAGCAGTTCTTC. Protein: CASSFQGSHNEQFF. J is TRBJ2-1 and V is TRBV19, with D possibly being TRBD1 (6 bases). CDR1 is LNHDA and CDR2 is SQIVND in the germline V gene (reference sequence). V was trimmed by 5 bases and J by 5 bases, leaving 13 bases between them. CDR3 length: 14 amino acids.

V usage is TRBV28 and J usage is TRBJ1-2; no clear D gene. Germline V gives CDR1 MDHEN, CDR2 SYDVKM. Trimming cost V 5 bases and J 6 bases, with 13 bases left between them. The CDR3 covers 13 residues. For the CDR3, the DNA is TGTGCCAGCAGTGTGGACGGCCCCCATGGCTACACCTTC. Its protein product is CASSVDGPHGYTF.

This chain uses TRBV5-1 with TRBJ2-3, with 9 bases matching TRBD2. Germline V lookup: CDR1 SGHRS, CDR2 YFSETQ. With 3 bases clipped from V and 8 bases from J, the junction kept 1 base outside the gene matches. The CDR3 is 12 amino acids. CDR3 DNA: TGCGCCAGCAGCTATAGCGGGGGTACGCAGTATTTT. This sequence encodes CASSYSGGTQYF.

This clone was recorded only once. The rearrangement links TRBV18 to TRBJ2-3, with D possibly being TRBD2 (5 bases). The CDR3 has 13 residues. Looked up from germline, CDR1 is KGHSH and CDR2 is LQKENI. V was cut by 6 bases and J by 8 bases, with 15 bases left in between. DNA of the CDR3: TGTGCCAGCTCTACACTAGGGCAGCTTACGCAGTATTTT. This translates into CASSTLGQLTQYF.

As DNA, the CDR3 is TGTGCCAGCAGCCAACTTAGAGCCCCGAACACCGGGGAGCTGTTTTTT. Amino acids: CASSQLRAPNTGELFF. V and J are TRBV3-1 (or the pseudogene TRBV3-2) and TRBJ2-2; D gene unclear. Trimming cost V 2 bases and J 0 bases, with 10 bases left between them. Per germline, CDR1 LGHDT and CDR2 YNNKEL (reference sequence). This CDR3 comprises 16 residues.

The chain combines TRBV5-5 with TRBJ2-1; TRBD1 might be the D (5 bases). This CDR3 has 15 residues. V lost 0 bases and J lost 0, with 7 bases in between. Looked up from germline, CDR1 is SGHKS and CDR2 is YYEKEE (reference sequence). The CDR3 spells CASSLGQNSYNEQFF. In DNA form, the CDR3 reads TGTGCCAGCAGCTTGGGACAGAACTCCTACAATGAGCAGTTCTTC. The full variable domain, rest sourced from reference TRBV5-5 and TRBJ2-1, is DAGVTQSPTHLIKTRGQQVTLRCSPISGHKSVSWYQQVLGQGPQFIFQYYEKEERGRGNFPDRFSARQFPNYSSELNVNALLLGDSALYLCASSLGQNSYNEQFFGPGTRLTVL.

The V gene is TRBV20-1, the J gene TRBJ1-2; D remains ambiguous. CDR1 and CDR2 from the germline V gene are DFQATT and SNEGSKA (reference sequence). V lost 3 bases, J lost 6 bases, and 11 bases lay in between. The CDR3 has 12 residues. CDR3 bases: TGCAGTGCTAGTAGGGAGGGCCATGGCTACACCTTC. Translation gives CSASREGHGYTF.

The V call is TRBV9, the J call TRBJ2-3, with 14 bases fitting TRBD2. Trimming cost V 4 bases and J 0 bases; bases outside gene matches: 4. The germline V gene has CDR1 SGDLS and CDR2 YYNGEE. The CDR3 totals 17 residues. The DNA of the CDR3 is TGTGCCAGCAGCTTCGGGACTAGCGGGGGTAGCACAGATACGCAGTATTTT. Protein product: CASSFGTSGGSTDTQYF.

Only one count was recorded for this clone. The gene calls are TRBV2 and TRBJ2-3; 7 bases agree with TRBD2. J lost 0 bases, V lost 8 bases, and 11 bases had no gene match. The CDR3 has 16 residues. Germline-derived CDR1 and CDR2 are SNHLY and FYNNEI. The CDR3 region has the DNA TGTGCCAGCGGACCCAGGCTAGCGGCAAGCACAGATACGCAGTATTTT. Its protein product is CASGPRLAASTDTQYF.

This clone was picked up a small number of times. The genes are TRBV6-1 and TRBJ2-7, with TRBD1 matching 9 bases. CDR3 length: 16 amino acids. Germline CDR1 and CDR2: MNHNS and SASEGT. The V segment lost 3 bases and the J segment 0 bases; nucleotides outside the gene matches: 6. CDR3 sequence reads: CASSDTGGAFSYEQYF. The DNA of the CDR3 is TGTGCCAGCAGTGATACAGGGGGCGCCTTCTCCTACGAGCAGTACTTC.

The chain employs TRBV5-1 and TRBJ2-5; 11 nucleotides agree with TRBD1. V lost 4 bases and J lost 5; bases outside the gene matches: 10. In germline, CDR1 is SGHRS, CDR2 YFSETQ. The CDR3 has 16 amino acids. CDR3: CASSLGQGDTRETQYF. CDR3 sequence (DNA): TGCGCCAGCAGCCTGGGACAGGGGGACACAAGGGAGACCCAGTACTTC.

The V gene is TRBV3-1 (or the pseudogene TRBV3-2), the J gene TRBJ1-1; the D gene is possibly TRBD1 (5 bases). Germline V gives CDR1 LGHDT, CDR2 YNNKEL (reference sequence). The germline V and J ends were trimmed by 4 bases and 6 bases, with 15 bases remaining between them. CDR3 length equals 14 residues. The CDR3 sequence is CASSLGTSSAEAFF. Here the CDR3 DNA reads TGTGCCAGCAGCCTTGGGACTTCTTCGGCTGAAGCTTTCTTT.

The chain employs TRBV28 and TRBJ1-1; the D gene is possibly TRBD1 (5 bases). Germline V gene data show CDR1 as MDHEN and CDR2 as SYDVKM. CDR3 length: 14 residues. Trimming removed 5 bases from V and 3 bases from J, with 13 bases in between. CDR3 DNA sequence: TGTGCCAGCAGTCCGCGGGGCCCATACACTGAAGCTTTCTTT. This codes for CASSPRGPYTEAFF.